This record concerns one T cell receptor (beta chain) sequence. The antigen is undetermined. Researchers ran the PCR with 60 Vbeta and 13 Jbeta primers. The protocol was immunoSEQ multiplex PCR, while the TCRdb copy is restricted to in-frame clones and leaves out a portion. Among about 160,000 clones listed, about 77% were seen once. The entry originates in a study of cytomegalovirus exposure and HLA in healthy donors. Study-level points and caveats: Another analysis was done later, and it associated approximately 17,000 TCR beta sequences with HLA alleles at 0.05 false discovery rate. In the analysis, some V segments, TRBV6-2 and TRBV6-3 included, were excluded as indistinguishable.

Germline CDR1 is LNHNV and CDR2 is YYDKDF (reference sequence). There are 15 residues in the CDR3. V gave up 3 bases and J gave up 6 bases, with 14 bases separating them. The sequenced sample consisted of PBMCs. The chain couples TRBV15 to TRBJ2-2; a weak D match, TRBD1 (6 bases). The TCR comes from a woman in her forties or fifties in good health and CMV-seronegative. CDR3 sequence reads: CATSRRGTRPGELFF. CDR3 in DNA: TGTGCCACCAGCAGGAGGGGGACCCGTCCCGGGGAGCTGTTTTTT.